The clone carrying this T cell receptor beta chain has a handful of counts. TCRdb re-called the 5' RACE reads through MiXCR, storing one row per CDR3 protein. The sample comprises around 420,000 distinct CDR3 sequences, around 24% of which are singletons, and 8.5% to 9% rests with the top ten. This sample was included in a study of T-cell memory formation after mild COVID-19. With 0 bases removed from V and 5 bases from J, the gap between germline ends came to 10 bases. The CDR3 length is 14 residues. CDR1 and CDR2 (germline): SGHTA, FQGTGA. This TCR was recovered from an adult woman who had mild COVID-19 (a few samples of this study predate the infection). Cell type and time point are not known. Sequencing was carried out using PBMCs or a T cell subset sorted from them (not recorded which). This chain connects TRBV7-3 to TRBJ1-1, with no clear D. CDR3 sequence: CASSLTPRGTEAFF. The CDR3 region has the DNA TGTGCCAGCAGCTTAACCCCTCGAGGGACTGAAGCTTTCTTT.